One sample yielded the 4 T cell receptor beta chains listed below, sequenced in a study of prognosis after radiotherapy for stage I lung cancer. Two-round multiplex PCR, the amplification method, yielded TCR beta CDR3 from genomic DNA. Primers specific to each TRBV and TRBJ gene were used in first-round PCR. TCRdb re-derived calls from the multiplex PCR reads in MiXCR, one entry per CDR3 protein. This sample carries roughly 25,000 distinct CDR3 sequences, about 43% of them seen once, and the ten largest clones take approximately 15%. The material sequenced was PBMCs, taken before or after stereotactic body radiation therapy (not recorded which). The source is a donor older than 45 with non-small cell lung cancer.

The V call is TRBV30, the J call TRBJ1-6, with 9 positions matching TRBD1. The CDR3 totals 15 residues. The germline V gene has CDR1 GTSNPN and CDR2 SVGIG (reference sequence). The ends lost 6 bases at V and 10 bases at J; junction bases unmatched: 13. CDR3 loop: CACLKRDRAGSPLHF. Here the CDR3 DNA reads TGTGCCTGCCTCAAACGGGACAGGGCGGGCTCACCCCTCCACTTT.

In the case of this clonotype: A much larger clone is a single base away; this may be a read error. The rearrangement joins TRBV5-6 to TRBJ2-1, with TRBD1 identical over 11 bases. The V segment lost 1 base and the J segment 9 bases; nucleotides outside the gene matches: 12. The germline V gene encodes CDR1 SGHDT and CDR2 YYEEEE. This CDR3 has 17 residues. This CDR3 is CASSLFPGQGVLGEQFF. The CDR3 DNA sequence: TGTGCCAGCAGCTTGTTCCCGGGACAGGGGGTCTTGGGTGAGCAGTTCTTC.

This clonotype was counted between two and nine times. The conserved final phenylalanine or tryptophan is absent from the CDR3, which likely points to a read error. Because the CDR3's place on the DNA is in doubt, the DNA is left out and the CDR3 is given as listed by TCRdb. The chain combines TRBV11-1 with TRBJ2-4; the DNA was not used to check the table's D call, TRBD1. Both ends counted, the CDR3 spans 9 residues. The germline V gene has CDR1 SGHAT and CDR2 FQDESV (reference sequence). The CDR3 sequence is CASILRGCV.

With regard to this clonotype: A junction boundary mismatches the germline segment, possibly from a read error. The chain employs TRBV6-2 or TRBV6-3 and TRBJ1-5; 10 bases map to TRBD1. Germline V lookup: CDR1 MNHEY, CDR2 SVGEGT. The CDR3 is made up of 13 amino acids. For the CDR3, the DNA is TGTGCCAGCAGTTTGACAGGGGGCCAGCCCCACCATTTT. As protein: CASSLTGGQPHHF.